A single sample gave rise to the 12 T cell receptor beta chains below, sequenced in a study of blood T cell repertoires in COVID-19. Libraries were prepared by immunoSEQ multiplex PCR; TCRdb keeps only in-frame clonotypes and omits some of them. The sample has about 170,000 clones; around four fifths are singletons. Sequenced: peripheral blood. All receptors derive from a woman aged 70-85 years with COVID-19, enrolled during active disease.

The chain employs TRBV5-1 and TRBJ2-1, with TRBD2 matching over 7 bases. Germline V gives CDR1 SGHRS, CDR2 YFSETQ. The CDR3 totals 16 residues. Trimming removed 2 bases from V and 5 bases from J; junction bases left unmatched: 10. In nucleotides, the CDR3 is TGCGCCAGCAGCTTTGAGCCCGGCGGGGGTAACAATGAGCAGTTCTTC. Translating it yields CASSFEPGGGNNEQFF.

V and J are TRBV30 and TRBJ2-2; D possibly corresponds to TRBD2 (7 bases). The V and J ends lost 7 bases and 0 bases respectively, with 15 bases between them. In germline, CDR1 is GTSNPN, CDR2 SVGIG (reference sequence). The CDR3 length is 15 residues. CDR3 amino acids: CASGRGRPNTGELFF. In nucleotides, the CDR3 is TGTGCCTCAGGGCGGGGGCGGCCGAACACCGGGGAGCTGTTTTTT.

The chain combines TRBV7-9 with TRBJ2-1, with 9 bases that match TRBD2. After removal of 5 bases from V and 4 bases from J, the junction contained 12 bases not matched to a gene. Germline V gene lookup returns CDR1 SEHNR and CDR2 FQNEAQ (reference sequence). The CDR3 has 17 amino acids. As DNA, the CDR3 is TGTGCCAGCAGCGCTTTGGCGGGAGGGCCGGGATACAATGAGCAGTTCTTC. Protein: CASSALAGGPGYNEQFF.

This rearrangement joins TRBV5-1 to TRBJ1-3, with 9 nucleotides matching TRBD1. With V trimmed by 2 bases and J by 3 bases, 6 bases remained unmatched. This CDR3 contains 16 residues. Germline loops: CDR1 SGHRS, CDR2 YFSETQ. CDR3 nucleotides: TGCGCCAGCAGCTTAACAGGGGGCGCGGGTGGAAACACCATATATTTT. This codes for CASSLTGGAGGNTIYF. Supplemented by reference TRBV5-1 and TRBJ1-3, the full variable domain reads KAGVTQTPRYLIKTRGQQVTLSCSPISGHRSVSWYQQTPGQGLQFLFEYFSETQRNKGNFPGRFSGRQFSNSRSEMNVSTLELGDSALYLCASSLTGGAGGNTIYFGEGSWLTVV.

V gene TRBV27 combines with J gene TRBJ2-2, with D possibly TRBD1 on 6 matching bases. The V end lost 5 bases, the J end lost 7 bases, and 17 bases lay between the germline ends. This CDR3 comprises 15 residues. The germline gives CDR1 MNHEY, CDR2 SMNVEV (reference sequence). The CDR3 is CASSRRTERGGELFF. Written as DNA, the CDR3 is TGTGCCAGCAGTCGGCGGACAGAACGTGGCGGGGAGCTGTTTTTT.

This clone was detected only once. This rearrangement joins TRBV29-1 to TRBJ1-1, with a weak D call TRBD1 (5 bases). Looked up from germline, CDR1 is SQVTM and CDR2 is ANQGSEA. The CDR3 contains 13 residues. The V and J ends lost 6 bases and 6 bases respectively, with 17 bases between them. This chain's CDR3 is CSVRAGEWAEAFF. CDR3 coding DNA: TGCAGCGTCCGAGCGGGGGAATGGGCTGAAGCTTTCTTT.

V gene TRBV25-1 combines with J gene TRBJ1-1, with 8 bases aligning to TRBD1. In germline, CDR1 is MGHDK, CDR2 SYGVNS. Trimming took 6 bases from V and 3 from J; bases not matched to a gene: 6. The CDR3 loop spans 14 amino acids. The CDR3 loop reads CASSWTGTYTEAFF. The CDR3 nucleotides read TGTGCCAGCAGCTGGACAGGGACTTACACTGAAGCTTTCTTT.

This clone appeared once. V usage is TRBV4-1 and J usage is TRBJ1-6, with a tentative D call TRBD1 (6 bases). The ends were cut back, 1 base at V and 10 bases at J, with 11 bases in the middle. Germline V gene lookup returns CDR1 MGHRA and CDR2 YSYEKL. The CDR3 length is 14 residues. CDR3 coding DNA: TGCGCCAGCAGCCAAGGTCAGGGGTGGTCACCCCTCCACTTT. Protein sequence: CASSQGQGWSPLHF.

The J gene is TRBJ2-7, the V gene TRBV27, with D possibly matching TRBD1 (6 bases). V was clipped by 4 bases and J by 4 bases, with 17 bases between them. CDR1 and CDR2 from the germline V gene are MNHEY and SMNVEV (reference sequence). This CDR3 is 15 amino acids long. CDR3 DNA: TGTGCCAGCAGTTCCCCCCCGGGACACCGATACGAGCAGTACTTC. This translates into CASSSPPGHRYEQYF.

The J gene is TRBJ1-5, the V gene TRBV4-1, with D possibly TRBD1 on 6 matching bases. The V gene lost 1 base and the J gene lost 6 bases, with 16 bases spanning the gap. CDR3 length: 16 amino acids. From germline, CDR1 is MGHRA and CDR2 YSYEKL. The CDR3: CASSQGAGTRGQPQHF. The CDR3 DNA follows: TGCGCCAGCAGCCAAGGGGCCGGGACCAGGGGTCAGCCCCAGCATTTT.

This CDR3 is CASSAWVGTGGRRANVLTF. The CDR3 bases are TGTGCCAGCAGTGCCTGGGTCGGGACAGGGGGCCGAAGGGCCAACGTCCTGACTTTC. The chain couples TRBV2 to TRBJ2-6, with 12 bases aligning to TRBD1. The CDR3 length is 19 residues. Germline V gives CDR1 SNHLY, CDR2 FYNNEI. V was clipped by 4 bases and J by 5 bases; unmatched bases: 12.

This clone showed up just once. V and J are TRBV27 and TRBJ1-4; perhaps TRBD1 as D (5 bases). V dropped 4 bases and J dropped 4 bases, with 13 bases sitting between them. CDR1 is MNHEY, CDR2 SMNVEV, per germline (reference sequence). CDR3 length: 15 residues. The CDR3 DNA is TGTGCCAGCAGTTCAAAGGGGTTAGGTAATGAAAAACTGTTTTTT. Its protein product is CASSSKGLGNEKLFF. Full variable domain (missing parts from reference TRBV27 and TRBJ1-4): EAQVTQNPRYLITVTGKKLTVTCSQNMNHEYMSWYRQDPGLGLRQIYYSMNVEVTDKGDVPEGYKVSRKEKRNFPLILESPSPNQTSLYFCASSSKGLGNEKLFFGSGTQLSVL.